The clone carrying this TCR beta chain was seen only once. Its antigen is unknown. Sequencing used immunoSEQ multiplex PCR; TCRdb keeps in-frame clones, though not all of them. In the table there are about 27,000 clones, about nine tenths of which are singletons. This sample is drawn from a study of lymphopenia after photon versus proton radiotherapy. Study-wide points: Authors raise, but do not show, better survival with proton therapy. Larger post-nadir TCR diversity loss correlated inversely with survival in deceased patients. After lymphocyte nadir, photon-treated repertoires showed oligoclonal expansion, especially CD8+ Temra.

The CDR3 runs to 15 residues. From germline, CDR1 is SGHAT and CDR2 FQNNGV. The V gene lost 5 bases and the J gene lost 0 bases, with 11 bases spanning the gap. This rearrangement joins TRBV11-2 to TRBJ1-3; no firm D call. The specimen was peripheral blood, collected from a patient treated with photon-based radiotherapy. This receptor was obtained from a man aged 50 to 59 with gastric cancer. CDR3 in DNA: TGTGCCAGCAGCACTCCCTATTACTCTGGAAACACCATATATTTT. Amino acid sequence: CASSTPYYSGNTIYF.